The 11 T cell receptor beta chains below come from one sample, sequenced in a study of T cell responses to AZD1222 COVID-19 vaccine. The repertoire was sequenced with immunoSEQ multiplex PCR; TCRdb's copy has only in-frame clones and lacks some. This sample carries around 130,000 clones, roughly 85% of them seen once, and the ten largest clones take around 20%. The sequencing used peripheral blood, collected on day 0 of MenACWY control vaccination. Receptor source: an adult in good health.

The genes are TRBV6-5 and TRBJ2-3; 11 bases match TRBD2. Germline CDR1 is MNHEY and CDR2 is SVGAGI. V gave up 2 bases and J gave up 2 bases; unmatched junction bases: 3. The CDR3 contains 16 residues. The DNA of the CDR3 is TGTGCCAGCAGTTACCTAGCGGGAGGCCTCACAGATACGCAGTATTTT. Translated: CASSYLAGGLTDTQYF.

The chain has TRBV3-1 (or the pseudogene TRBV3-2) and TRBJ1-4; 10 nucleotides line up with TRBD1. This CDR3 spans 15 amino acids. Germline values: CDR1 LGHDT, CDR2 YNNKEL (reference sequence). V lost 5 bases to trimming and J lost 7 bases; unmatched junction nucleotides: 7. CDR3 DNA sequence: TGTGCCAGCAGCTTACAAGGGGACAGGGGTGAAAAACTGTTTTTT. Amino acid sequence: CASSLQGDRGEKLFF.

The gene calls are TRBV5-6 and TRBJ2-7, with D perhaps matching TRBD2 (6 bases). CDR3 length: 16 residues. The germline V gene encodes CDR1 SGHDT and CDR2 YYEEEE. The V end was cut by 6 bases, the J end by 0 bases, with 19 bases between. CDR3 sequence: CASMMITGLSSYEQYF. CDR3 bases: TGTGCCAGCATGATGATAACGGGACTGAGCTCCTACGAGCAGTACTTC.

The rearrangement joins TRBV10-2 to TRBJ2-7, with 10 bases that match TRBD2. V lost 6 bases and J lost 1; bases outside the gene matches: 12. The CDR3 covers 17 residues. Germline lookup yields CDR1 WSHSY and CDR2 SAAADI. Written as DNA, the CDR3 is TGCGCCAGCAGGCAAGGAGGACTAGCGGAGTTATCCTACGAGCAGTACTTC. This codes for CASRQGGLAELSYEQYF.

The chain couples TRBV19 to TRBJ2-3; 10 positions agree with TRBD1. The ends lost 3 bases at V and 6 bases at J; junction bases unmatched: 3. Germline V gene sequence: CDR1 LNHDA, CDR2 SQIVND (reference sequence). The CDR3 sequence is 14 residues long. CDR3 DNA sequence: TGTGCCAGTAGTATCGGGACAGGGGTTGATACGCAGTATTTT. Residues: CASSIGTGVDTQYF.

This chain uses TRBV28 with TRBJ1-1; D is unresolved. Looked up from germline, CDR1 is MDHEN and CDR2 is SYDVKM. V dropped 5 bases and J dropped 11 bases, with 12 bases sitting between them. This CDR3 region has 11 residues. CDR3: CASSDELRAFF. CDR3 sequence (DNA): TGTGCCAGCAGTGACGAGCTGAGGGCTTTCTTT.

CDR3: CATSRDRQGNYGYTF. The DNA of the CDR3 is TGTGCCACCAGCAGAGATCGGCAGGGAAACTATGGCTACACCTTC. This chain uses TRBV15 with TRBJ1-2; a weak D match, TRBD1 (5 bases). There are 15 residues in the CDR3. The V gene lost 0 bases and the J gene lost 2 bases, with 10 bases spanning the gap. CDR1 and CDR2 from the germline V gene are LNHNV and YYDKDF (reference sequence).

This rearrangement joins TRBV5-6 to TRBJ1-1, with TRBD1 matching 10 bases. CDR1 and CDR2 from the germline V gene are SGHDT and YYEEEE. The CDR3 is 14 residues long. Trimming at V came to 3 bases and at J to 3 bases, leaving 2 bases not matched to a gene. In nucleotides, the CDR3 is TGTGCCAGCAGCTGGACAGGGGGAGACACTGAAGCTTTCTTT. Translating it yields CASSWTGGDTEAFF.

For the CDR3, the DNA is TGTGCCAGCAGCATCAGAGCTAACTATGGCTACACCTTC. Amino acids: CASSIRANYGYTF. This rearrangement joins TRBV7-8 to TRBJ1-2; D call uncertain. This CDR3 spans 13 amino acids. In germline, CDR1 is SGHVS, CDR2 FQNEAQ. V lost 5 bases to trimming and J lost 0 bases, with 7 bases between them. Using reference TRBV7-8 and TRBJ1-2 for the parts outside the CDR3, the full variable domain is GAGVSQSPRYKVAKRGQDVALRCDPISGHVSLFWYQQALGQGPEFLTYFQNEAQLDKSGLPSDRFFAERPEGSVSTLKIQRTQQEDSAVYLCASSIRANYGYTFGSGTRLTVV.

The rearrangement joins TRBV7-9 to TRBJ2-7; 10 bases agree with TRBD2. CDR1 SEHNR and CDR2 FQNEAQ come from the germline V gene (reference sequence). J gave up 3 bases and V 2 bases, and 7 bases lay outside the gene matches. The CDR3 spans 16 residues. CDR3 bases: TGTGCCAGCAGCTTATTCGGACTAGCGGAGAACTACGAGCAGTACTTC. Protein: CASSLFGLAENYEQYF.

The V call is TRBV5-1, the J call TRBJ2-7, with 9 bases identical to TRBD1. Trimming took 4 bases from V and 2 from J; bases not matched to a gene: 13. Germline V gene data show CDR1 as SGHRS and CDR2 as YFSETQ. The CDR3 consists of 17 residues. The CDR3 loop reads CASSENRGQNKPYEQYF. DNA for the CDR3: TGCGCCAGCAGCGAAAACAGGGGGCAGAACAAACCCTACGAGCAGTACTTC.